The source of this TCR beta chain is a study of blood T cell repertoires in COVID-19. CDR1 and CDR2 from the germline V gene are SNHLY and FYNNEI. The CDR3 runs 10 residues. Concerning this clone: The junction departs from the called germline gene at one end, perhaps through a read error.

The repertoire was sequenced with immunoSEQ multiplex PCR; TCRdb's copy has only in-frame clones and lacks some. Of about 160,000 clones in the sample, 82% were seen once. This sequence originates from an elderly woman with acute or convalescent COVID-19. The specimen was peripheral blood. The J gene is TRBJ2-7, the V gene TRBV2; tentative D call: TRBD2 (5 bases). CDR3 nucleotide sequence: TGTGCCAGCGGGTGGGGAGTTAAGGACTTC. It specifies CASGWGVKDF.